These 24 T cell receptor beta chains came from one sample sequenced in a study of T cell responses to AZD1222 COVID-19 vaccine. This table comes from immunoSEQ multiplex PCR, and its TCRdb copy is limited to in-frame clones, with some not included. The sample lists more than 150,000 clones; about 92% were seen once. The sequenced sample was peripheral blood, obtained on day 0 of AZD1222 vaccination. Source of these receptors: an adult in good health.

DNA of the CDR3: TGTGCCAGCAGGACCCGCCACCCCTATGGCTACACCTTC. Residues: CASRTRHPYGYTF. J is TRBJ1-2 and V is TRBV2; D remains ambiguous. Trimming pared 6 bases from V and 4 bases from J, leaving 12 bases between. Germline CDR1 and CDR2: SNHLY and FYNNEI. This CDR3 spans 13 amino acids.

The gene calls are TRBV10-1 and TRBJ1-6; no clear D. The CDR3 has 13 amino acids. V was pared by 7 bases and J by 10 bases, with 14 bases between. Germline V gene lookup returns CDR1 WNHNN and CDR2 SYGVQD (reference sequence). The CDR3 nucleotides are TGCGCCAGCAAGGAAGGGCCCAGGTCACCCCTCCACTTT. Its protein is CASKEGPRSPLHF.

This chain links TRBV7-9 with TRBJ1-5; possible D gene TRBD1, 5 bases. Germline assignment: CDR1 SEHNR and CDR2 FQNEAQ (reference sequence). CDR3 length equals 16 residues. V lost 4 bases and J 0 bases, leaving 13 bases between the germline ends. The CDR3 DNA follows: TGTGCCAGCAGCTACGGGACGGAACCTAGCAATCAGCCCCAGCATTTT. Protein sequence: CASSYGTEPSNQPQHF.

In the case of this clone: The sample contains more than one DNA sequence encoding this CDR3. The rearrangement links TRBV7-8 to TRBJ1-2, with 9 bases aligning to TRBD1. After removal of 1 base from V and 7 bases from J, the junction contained 1 base not matched to a gene. Germline values: CDR1 SGHVS, CDR2 FQNEAQ. CDR3 length: 13 amino acids. The CDR3 bases are TGTGCCAGCAGCTTAGAGACAGGGGGTGGCTACACCTTC. Its translation is CASSLETGGGYTF.

CDR3 nucleotides: TGTGCCAGCAGATGGGAAGGGGCGAACACTGAAGCTTTCTTT. Encoded protein: CASRWEGANTEAFF. V gene TRBV4-2 combines with J gene TRBJ1-1; the D gene is possibly TRBD1 (5 bases). V dropped 6 bases and J dropped 1 base, with 12 bases sitting between them. Germline V gene data show CDR1 as LGHNA and CDR2 as YNFKEQ. CDR3 size: 14 residues.

The rearrangement joins TRBV3-1 (or the pseudogene TRBV3-2) to TRBJ1-2; D is unresolved. Germline CDR1 reads LGHDT; CDR2 reads YNNKEL (reference sequence). The CDR3 totals 14 residues. The V end was cut by 1 base, the J end by 7 bases, with 13 bases between. CDR3 residues: CASSQGRGPRGYTF. The DNA of the CDR3 is TGTGCCAGCAGCCAAGGAAGAGGGCCCCGTGGCTACACCTTC.

In DNA form, the CDR3 reads TGTGCCAGCAGCTTATCAGGGACAAATCTGGATAATGAGCAGTTCTTC. The encoded protein is CASSLSGTNLDNEQFF. This chain connects TRBV7-9 to TRBJ2-1, with a weak D call TRBD1 (6 bases). The CDR3 contains 16 residues. The germline V and J ends were trimmed by 2 bases and 7 bases, with 18 bases remaining between them. Germline-derived CDR1 and CDR2 are SEHNR and FQNEAQ (reference sequence).

The rearrangement joins TRBV21-1 to TRBJ1-2; the listed D gene, TRBD1, was not tested against the DNA. TRBV21-1 is classified as a pseudogene. The CDR3 is 19 residues long. CDR3: CASSDEGRDRAEANYGYTF. CDR3 DNA sequence: TGTGCCAGCAGCGATGAGGGCCGGGACAGGGCGGAAGCTAACTATGGCTACACCTTC.

V gene TRBV3-1 (or the pseudogene TRBV3-2) combines with J gene TRBJ1-6; TRBD1 is a possible D gene (5 bases). Germline V gives CDR1 LGHDT, CDR2 YNNKEL (reference sequence). The germline V and J ends were trimmed by 0 bases and 10 bases, with 16 bases remaining between them. CDR3 length: 16 amino acids. The CDR3: CASSQDQGTTESPLHF. CDR3 DNA: TGTGCCAGCAGCCAAGATCAAGGGACGACGGAGTCACCCCTCCACTTT.

V and J are TRBV7-9 and TRBJ2-5, with 9 bases lining up with TRBD2. This CDR3 has 14 amino acids. V lost 1 base to trimming and J lost 4 bases; unmatched junction nucleotides: 1. The germline CDR1 and CDR2 sequences are SEHNR and FQNEAQ (reference sequence). CDR3 loop: CASSLVSGGETQYF. CDR3 sequence (DNA): TGTGCCAGCAGCTTAGTTAGCGGGGGAGAGACCCAGTACTTC. Supplemented by reference TRBV7-9 and TRBJ2-5, the full variable domain reads DTGVSQNPRHKITKRGQNVTFRCDPISEHNRLYWYRQTLGQGPEFLTYFQNEAQLEKSRLLSDRFSAERPKGSFSTLEIQRTEQGDSAMYLCASSLVSGGETQYFGPGTRLLVL.

This clone was recorded only once. The chain has TRBV5-1 and TRBJ2-1; D is unclear. Trimming removed 2 bases at V and 3 bases at J, with 12 bases between. The CDR3 spans 15 residues. Per germline, CDR1 SGHRS and CDR2 YFSETQ. CDR3 sequence (DNA): TGCGCCAGCAGCTTTACGGGTGATTACTACAATGAGCAGTTCTTC. Translated: CASSFTGDYYNEQFF.

The V call is TRBV27, the J call TRBJ2-3, with 7 bases aligning to TRBD2. This CDR3 spans 16 amino acids. V shed 5 bases and J 2 bases; nucleotides not matched to a gene: 10. Germline loops: CDR1 MNHEY, CDR2 SMNVEV (reference sequence). CDR3 coding DNA: TGTGCCAGCAGTCCCGCGGGAGCGAGTATCACAGATACGCAGTATTTT. This translates into CASSPAGASITDTQYF.

The chain recombines TRBV5-6 with TRBJ1-1; tentatively, D is TRBD1 (5 bases). This CDR3 has 16 amino acids. Deletions cut 0 bases from V and 0 bases from J, with 12 bases between. Germline loops: CDR1 SGHDT, CDR2 YYEEEE. The CDR3 here is CASSLGGRGVNTEAFF. DNA for the CDR3: TGTGCCAGCAGCTTGGGGGGCCGGGGTGTGAACACTGAAGCTTTCTTT.

The chain combines TRBV28 with TRBJ2-7, with TRBD1 matching 11 bases. V gave up 6 bases and J gave up 3 bases; unmatched junction bases: 4. The CDR3 is 14 amino acids. Germline V gene lookup returns CDR1 MDHEN and CDR2 SYDVKM. The CDR3 is CASRPGTGGYEQYV. In nucleotides, the CDR3 is TGTGCCAGCAGACCCGGGACAGGGGGCTACGAGCAGTACGTC.

This sequence joins TRBV7-9 and TRBJ1-3; D ambiguous. V was trimmed by 4 bases and J by 1 base, leaving 8 bases between them. The CDR3 is 14 amino acids. Looked up from germline, CDR1 is SEHNR and CDR2 is FQNEAQ (reference sequence). The CDR3 region is CASSSLASGNTIYF. The CDR3 DNA follows: TGTGCCAGCAGCTCGCTGGCTTCTGGAAACACCATATATTTT.

This chain links TRBV21-1 with TRBJ1-1; TRBD1 is taken as the D call from the table, unchecked against the DNA. TRBV21-1 is an annotated pseudogene. The CDR3 length is 14 residues. The CDR3 loop reads CASSKVGARGIAFF. The CDR3 coding sequence is TGTGCCAGCAGCAAAGTTGGGGCACGAGGAATCGCTTTCTTT.

V usage is TRBV28 and J usage is TRBJ1-1; D is unclear. Germline CDR1 and CDR2: MDHEN and SYDVKM. The ends were cut back, 3 bases at V and 1 base at J, with 12 bases in the middle. This CDR3 is 15 amino acids long. CDR3 sequence: CASSFRGYSNTEAFF. CDR3 nucleotides: TGTGCCAGCAGTTTTCGAGGCTATTCGAACACTGAAGCTTTCTTT.

The chain is built from TRBV6-5 and TRBJ2-6, with a weak D call TRBD1 (6 bases). Germline assignment: CDR1 MNHEY and CDR2 SVGAGI. The CDR3 loop spans 14 amino acids. The V and J ends lost 9 bases and 7 bases respectively, with 16 bases between them. The CDR3 bases are TGTGCCAGTATTAACAGGGAAGGAGCCAACGTCCTGACTTTC. Translated, it gives CASINREGANVLTF.

This clone was picked up a small number of times. The V call is TRBV24-1, the J call TRBJ1-1; TRBD1 might be the D (5 bases). The V gene lost 4 bases and the J gene lost 1 base, with 6 bases spanning the gap. This CDR3 is built from 13 residues. Germline V lookup: CDR1 KGHDR, CDR2 SFDVKD. CDR3 DNA sequence: TGTGCCACCAGTGACGGGGGGAACACTGAAGCTTTCTTT. This codes for CATSDGGNTEAFF.

The chain recombines TRBV14 with TRBJ2-7; tentatively, D is TRBD2 (6 bases). Between the trimmed V and J ends, which lost 2 bases and 3 bases, there was a span of 17 bases. Germline V gene sequence: CDR1 SGHDN, CDR2 FVKESK. The CDR3 is 16 residues long. CDR3 coding DNA: TGTGCCAGCAGCCAATTTAATGGCGGGGCGAGCTACGAGCAGTACTTC. Translating gives CASSQFNGGASYEQYF.

The CDR3 loop is CASSQGHRTGIFGAFF. The CDR3 nucleotides are TGCGCCAGCAGCCAAGGACATCGGACCGGGATTTTCGGAGCTTTCTTT. This chain links TRBV4-1 with TRBJ1-1; no clear D gene. Trimming left V 1 base short and J 10 bases short, with 22 bases between. CDR1 and CDR2 (germline): MGHRA, YSYEKL. The CDR3 is made up of 16 amino acids.

The V gene is TRBV7-9, the J gene TRBJ2-7, with D unresolved. This CDR3 contains 14 residues. V was clipped by 3 bases and J by 0 bases, with 9 bases between them. CDR1 and CDR2 (germline): SEHNR, FQNEAQ (reference sequence). Here the CDR3 DNA reads TGTGCCAGCAGCTTGTCACAACTCTCCTACGAGCAGTACTTC. It codes for CASSLSQLSYEQYF.

There are a few counts of this clone. The chain carries TRBV2 and TRBJ1-1; the match to TRBD1 covers 8 bases. The germline CDR1 and CDR2 sequences are SNHLY and FYNNEI. The CDR3 runs to 18 residues. Trimming took 2 bases from V and 0 from J; bases not matched to a gene: 11. CDR3: CASSESVTGGILNTEAFF. The CDR3 nucleotides are TGTGCCAGCAGTGAATCGGTCACAGGGGGGATTTTGAACACTGAAGCTTTCTTT.

The chain uses TRBV19 and TRBJ1-5; TRBD1 agrees at 8 bases. V shed 3 bases, J shed 2 bases, and the junction held 3 bases outside the gene matches. Germline values: CDR1 LNHDA, CDR2 SQIVND (reference sequence). The CDR3 length is 15 residues. The CDR3 region is CASSIRGPRNQPQHF. The CDR3 DNA reads as TGTGCCAGTAGTATCAGGGGGCCGCGCAATCAGCCCCAGCATTTT.